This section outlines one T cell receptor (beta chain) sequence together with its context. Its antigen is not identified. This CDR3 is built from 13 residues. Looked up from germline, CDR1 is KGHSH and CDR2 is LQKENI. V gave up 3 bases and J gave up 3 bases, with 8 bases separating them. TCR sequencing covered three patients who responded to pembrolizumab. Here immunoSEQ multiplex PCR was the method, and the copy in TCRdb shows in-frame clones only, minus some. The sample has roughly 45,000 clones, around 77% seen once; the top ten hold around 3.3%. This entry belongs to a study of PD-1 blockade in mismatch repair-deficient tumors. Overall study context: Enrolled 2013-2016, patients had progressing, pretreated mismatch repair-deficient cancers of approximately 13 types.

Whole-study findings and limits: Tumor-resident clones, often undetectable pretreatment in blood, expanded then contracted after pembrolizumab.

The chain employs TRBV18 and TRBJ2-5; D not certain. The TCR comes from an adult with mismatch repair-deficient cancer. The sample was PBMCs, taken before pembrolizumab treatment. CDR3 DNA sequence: TGTGCCAGCTCACCCCCGAACGAAGAGACCCAGTACTTC. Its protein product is CASSPPNEETQYF.